One and the same sample provided the 9 T cell receptor beta chains below, sequenced in a study of blood T cell repertoires in COVID-19. This table comes from immunoSEQ multiplex PCR, and its TCRdb copy is limited to in-frame clones, with some not included. The sample includes around 270,000 clones, 80% to 85% seen only once; the top ten take approximately 14%. Sequenced: peripheral blood. The receptors here all came from a person in their 70s with COVID-19, enrolled during active disease.

The chain has TRBV5-5 and TRBJ1-4; weak D call: TRBD1 (6 bases). Per the germline V gene, CDR1 is SGHKS and CDR2 is YYEKEE (reference sequence). The CDR3 is 13 residues long. The ends were cut back, 3 bases at V and 8 bases at J, with 11 bases in the middle. CDR3 nucleotide sequence: TGTGCCAGCAGCTCCCCTACAGGGGAAAAACTGTTTTTT. This codes for CASSSPTGEKLFF.

The V gene is TRBV6-2 or TRBV6-3, the J gene TRBJ1-5; 11 bases agree with TRBD1. CDR1 and CDR2 from the germline V gene are MNHEY and SVGEGT. CDR3 length equals 19 residues. J gave up 1 base and V 0 bases, and 8 bases lay outside the gene matches. The DNA for the CDR3 is TGTGCCAGCAGTTACTCGAGGACAGGGGGCGCGTGGAGCAATCAGCCCCAGCATTTT. Translation gives CASSYSRTGGAWSNQPQHF.

This chain joins TRBV4-2 and TRBJ1-4, with TRBD1 matching over 7 bases. Germline CDR1 reads LGHNA; CDR2 reads YNFKEQ. Trimming at V came to 4 bases and at J to 0 bases, leaving 5 bases not matched to a gene. CDR3 length: 16 residues. Written as DNA, the CDR3 is TGTGCCAGCAGCCCAACACAGGGGACAACTAATGAAAAACTGTTTTTT. Protein: CASSPTQGTTNEKLFF.

The rearrangement joins TRBV6-5 to TRBJ1-1; perhaps TRBD1 as D (6 bases). The CDR3 is made up of 12 amino acids. With 8 bases removed from V and 3 bases from J, the gap between germline ends came to 10 bases. Germline CDR1 reads MNHEY; CDR2 reads SVGAGI. The CDR3 spells CASCYRDTEAFF. In DNA form, the CDR3 reads TGTGCCAGCTGCTACAGGGACACTGAAGCTTTCTTT.

The chain employs TRBV11-2 and TRBJ2-1; D is possibly TRBD2 (6 bases). From germline, CDR1 is SGHAT and CDR2 FQNNGV. V lost 4 bases and J 5 bases, leaving 12 bases between the germline ends. This CDR3 is built from 14 residues. The chain's CDR3 is CASSSNRLDNEQFF. The CDR3 bases are TGTGCCAGCAGCTCCAACCGACTAGACAATGAGCAGTTCTTC.

The chain joins TRBV3-1 (or the pseudogene TRBV3-2) to TRBJ1-1; 7 nucleotides line up with TRBD1. Germline V lookup: CDR1 LGHDT, CDR2 YNNKEL (reference sequence). Trimming at V came to 6 bases and at J to 4 bases, leaving 5 bases not matched to a gene. The CDR3 extends over 13 amino acids. As DNA, the CDR3 is TGTGCCAGCAGTGCACAGGGGCTCACTGAAGCTTTCTTT. Encoded protein: CASSAQGLTEAFF.

This clone was counted only a few times. This chain connects TRBV30 to TRBJ1-3; D possibly corresponds to TRBD1 (6 bases). The CDR3 totals 13 residues. Germline CDR1 is GTSNPN and CDR2 is SVGIG (reference sequence). V lost 5 bases, J lost 3 bases, and 11 bases lay in between. Here the CDR3 reads CAWGTGIGNTIYF. DNA of the CDR3: TGTGCCTGGGGTACAGGGATTGGAAACACCATATATTTT.

The gene calls are TRBV7-2 and TRBJ2-2; D ambiguous. Between the trimmed V and J ends, which lost 2 bases and 5 bases, there was a span of 9 bases. The CDR3 loop spans 14 amino acids. Germline V gene lookup returns CDR1 SGHTA and CDR2 FQGNSA. As DNA, the CDR3 is TGTGCCAGCAGCTTAAAAGCGCGTACCGGGGAGCTGTTTTTT. Residues: CASSLKARTGELFF.

This clone appeared once. The chain couples TRBV5-4 to TRBJ2-1; the D gene is possibly TRBD2 (5 bases). The CDR3 has 16 residues. The germline V gene has CDR1 SGHNT and CDR2 YYREEE (reference sequence). Trimming shortened V by 0 bases and J by 4 bases, and 14 bases separated the two germline ends. The chain's CDR3 is CASSLGSGFLYNEQFF. Written as DNA, the CDR3 is TGTGCCAGCAGCTTGGGATCGGGGTTCTTATACAATGAGCAGTTCTTC.